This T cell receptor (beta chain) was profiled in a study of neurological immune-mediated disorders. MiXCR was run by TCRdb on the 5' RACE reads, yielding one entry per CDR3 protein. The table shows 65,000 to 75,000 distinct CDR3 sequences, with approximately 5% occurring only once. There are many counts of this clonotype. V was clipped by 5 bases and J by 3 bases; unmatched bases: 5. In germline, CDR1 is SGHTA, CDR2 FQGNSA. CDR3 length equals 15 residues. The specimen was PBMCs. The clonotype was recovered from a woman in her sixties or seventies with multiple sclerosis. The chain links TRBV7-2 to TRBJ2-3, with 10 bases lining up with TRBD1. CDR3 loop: CASSGRDRGTDTQYF. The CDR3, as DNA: TGTGCCAGCAGCGGCCGGGACAGGGGAACAGATACGCAGTATTTT.